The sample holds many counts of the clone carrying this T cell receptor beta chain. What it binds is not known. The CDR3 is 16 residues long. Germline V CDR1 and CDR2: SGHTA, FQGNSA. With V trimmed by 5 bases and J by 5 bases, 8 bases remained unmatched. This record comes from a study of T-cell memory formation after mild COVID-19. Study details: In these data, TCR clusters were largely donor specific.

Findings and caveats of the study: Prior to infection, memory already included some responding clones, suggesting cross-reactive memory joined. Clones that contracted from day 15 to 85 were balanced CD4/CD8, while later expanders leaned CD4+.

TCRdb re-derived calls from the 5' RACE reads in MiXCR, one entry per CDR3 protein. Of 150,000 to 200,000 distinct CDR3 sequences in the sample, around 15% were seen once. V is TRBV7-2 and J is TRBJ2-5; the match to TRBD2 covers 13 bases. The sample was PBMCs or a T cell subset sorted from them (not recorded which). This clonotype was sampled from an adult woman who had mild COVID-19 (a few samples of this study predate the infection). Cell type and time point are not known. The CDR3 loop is CASSPNGLAGVETQYF. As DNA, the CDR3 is TGTGCCAGCAGCCCTAACGGACTAGCGGGGGTGGAGACCCAGTACTTC.